The 27 T cell receptor beta chains below come from one sample, sequenced in a study of cytomegalovirus exposure and HLA in healthy donors. The PCR used 60 Vbeta and 13 Jbeta primers. Produced via immunoSEQ multiplex PCR; TCRdb's table is partial and in-frame only. The repertoire holds 90,000 or so clones, approximately 80% seen once, with 2.5% to 4% in the top ten. The sequenced sample was PBMCs. These receptors came from a woman aged 40-49 years in good health and CMV-seronegative.

J is TRBJ2-2 and V is TRBV9; 13 positions match TRBD2. Germline assignment: CDR1 SGDLS and CDR2 YYNGEE. This CDR3 comprises 16 residues. V lost 2 bases to trimming and J lost 7 bases; unmatched junction nucleotides: 5. CDR3 region: CASSVWTSGSIGELFF. The CDR3 coding sequence is TGTGCCAGCAGCGTCTGGACTAGCGGGAGTATCGGGGAGCTGTTTTTT.

The rearrangement links TRBV4-2 to TRBJ2-2; 7 nucleotides line up with TRBD2. The CDR3 is made up of 17 amino acids. Germline CDR1 LGHNA, CDR2 YNFKEQ. The junction had 6 bases not matched to a gene; V was cut back by 2 bases and J by 0 bases. The CDR3 here is CASSQSLRGANTGELFF. As DNA, the CDR3 is TGTGCCAGCAGCCAATCCCTTCGGGGGGCGAACACCGGGGAGCTGTTTTTT.

The genes are TRBV19 and TRBJ2-3; D gene ambiguous. This CDR3 is 13 amino acids long. CDR1 LNHDA and CDR2 SQIVND come from the germline V gene (reference sequence). V was pared by 1 base and J by 0 bases, with 2 bases between. The CDR3 loop is CASSIASTDTQYF. The CDR3, as DNA: TGTGCCAGTAGTATAGCTAGCACAGATACGCAGTATTTT.

The genes are TRBV7-8 and TRBJ1-2; D gene uncertain. The V and J ends lost 3 bases and 4 bases respectively, with 9 bases between them. The CDR3 contains 13 residues. CDR1 is SGHVS, CDR2 FQNEAQ, per germline. The CDR3 loop reads CASSFEAAYGYTF. The CDR3 DNA is TGTGCCAGCAGCTTCGAAGCGGCCTATGGCTACACCTTC.

The rearrangement uses TRBV28 and TRBJ1-5; D gene ambiguous. This CDR3 spans 14 amino acids. Trimming took 8 bases from V and 6 from J, leaving 17 bases between them. Germline CDR1 is MDHEN and CDR2 is SYDVKM. DNA of the CDR3: TGTGCCAGCTCTCCCCAAGGCGGGGTTCAGCCCCAGCATTTT. Its translation: CASSPQGGVQPQHF.

A note on this clone: An end of the junction differs from the germline gene, which may be a read error. The rearrangement uses TRBV5-1 and TRBJ1-5, with 7 positions matching TRBD1. Germline lookup yields CDR1 SGHRS and CDR2 YFSETQ. The length of the CDR3 is 14 residues. CDR3 in DNA: TGCGCCAGCAGCTTCCGGGACAGCTATCAGTCCCAGCATTTT. It yields the protein CASSFRDSYQSQHF.

Concerning this clone: A read error may account for a junction end that differs from germline. This rearrangement joins TRBV23-1 to TRBJ1-3; no reliable D call. TRBV23-1 is an ORF, with its function uncertain. This CDR3 spans 10 amino acids. CDR3 loop: CASSQKPRDF. The CDR3 DNA reads as TGCGCCAGCAGTCAAAAACCGCGCGATTTT.

The V call is TRBV11-2, the J call TRBJ2-6; D ambiguous. V lost 4 bases, J lost 0 bases, and 16 bases lay in between. This CDR3 has 18 amino acids. Germline loops: CDR1 SGHAT, CDR2 FQNNGV. The CDR3 DNA follows: TGTGCCAGCAGCTCTTACAAGAGACTGGGCTCTGGGGCCAACGTCCTGACTTTC. Its translation is CASSSYKRLGSGANVLTF.

This sequence joins TRBV19 and TRBJ2-7; TRBD1 is a possible D gene (6 bases). Germline CDR1 and CDR2: LNHDA and SQIVND (reference sequence). The V gene lost 7 bases and the J gene lost 6 bases, with 19 bases spanning the gap. The CDR3 has 14 amino acids. The DNA for the CDR3 is TGTGCCAGTAAGGCGAACAGGGATATACGCGAGCAGTACTTC. This sequence encodes CASKANRDIREQYF.

The CDR3 sequence: CASSLKGLAITFGSTDTQYF. In DNA, the CDR3 is TGCGCCAGCAGCTTAAAGGGACTAGCGATCACATTCGGCAGCACAGATACGCAGTATTTT. This rearrangement joins TRBV5-1 to TRBJ2-3; 10 nucleotides match TRBD2. J gave up 0 bases and V 2 bases, and 15 bases lay outside the gene matches. This CDR3 has 20 amino acids. The germline gives CDR1 SGHRS, CDR2 YFSETQ.

This chain connects TRBV19 to TRBJ2-7; the match to TRBD2 covers 7 bases. The V gene's germline CDR1 is LNHDA and CDR2 SQIVND (reference sequence). V was pared by 7 bases and J by 0 bases, with 6 bases of the junction left unmatched. The CDR3 has 14 residues. The CDR3 region is CASTGGVGSYEQYF. The CDR3 DNA reads as TGTGCCAGTACGGGAGGAGTCGGCTCCTACGAGCAGTACTTC.

The rearrangement links TRBV5-1 to TRBJ2-7, with 8 nucleotides matching TRBD2. The trim removed 0 bases at V and 2 bases at J, leaving 10 bases unmatched. The CDR3 is 17 residues long. CDR1 SGHRS and CDR2 YFSETQ come from the germline V gene. The CDR3, as DNA: TGCGCCAGCAGCTTGGGTCGGGAGGGCTTTACTCCCTACGAGCAGTACTTC. Its protein product is CASSLGREGFTPYEQYF.

This rearrangement joins TRBV9 to TRBJ2-5, with TRBD2 matching over 7 bases. The CDR3 extends over 16 amino acids. V lost 4 bases, J lost 4 bases, and 13 bases stayed unmatched. The germline V gene has CDR1 SGDLS and CDR2 YYNGEE. This CDR3 is CASSPQPEGGAETQYF. The DNA for the CDR3 is TGTGCCAGCAGCCCTCAACCTGAGGGAGGGGCAGAGACCCAGTACTTC.

The J gene is TRBJ2-2, the V gene TRBV5-6; TRBD1 matches 10 bases. Germline V lookup: CDR1 SGHDT, CDR2 YYEEEE. This CDR3 has 16 amino acids. After removal of 4 bases from V and 5 bases from J, the junction contained 8 bases not matched to a gene. The CDR3 loop is CASSSQPGQGTGELFF. The DNA for the CDR3 is TGTGCCAGCAGCAGCCAACCGGGACAGGGGACCGGGGAGCTGTTTTTT.

The V call is TRBV7-2, the J call TRBJ1-2; D gene uncertain. The CDR3 is made up of 13 amino acids. V was pared by 3 bases and J by 3 bases, with 8 bases between. Looked up from germline, CDR1 is SGHTA and CDR2 is FQGNSA. Here the CDR3 reads CASSLGSDYGYTF. CDR3 DNA sequence: TGTGCCAGCAGCTTGGGCAGTGACTATGGCTACACCTTC.

The chain recombines TRBV2 with TRBJ1-2, with 9 bases fitting TRBD1. V gave up 5 bases and J gave up 4 bases; unmatched junction bases: 2. The length of the CDR3 is 13 residues. CDR1 and CDR2 from the germline V gene are SNHLY and FYNNEI. The CDR3 DNA reads TGTGCCAGCAGTTGGGGACAGGGCTATGGCTACACCTTC. It encodes CASSWGQGYGYTF.

This chain uses TRBV5-1 with TRBJ2-4, with D possibly TRBD2 on 5 matching bases. Trimming pared 4 bases from V and 1 base from J, leaving 12 bases between. In germline, CDR1 is SGHRS, CDR2 YFSETQ. The CDR3 loop spans 15 amino acids. For the CDR3, the DNA is TGCGCCAGCAGCCCGGACTTTTCGGCCAAAAACATTCAGTACTTC. This gives the protein CASSPDFSAKNIQYF. The full variable domain, completed using reference TRBV5-1 and TRBJ2-4, is KAGVTQTPRYLIKTRGQQVTLSCSPISGHRSVSWYQQTPGQGLQFLFEYFSETQRNKGNFPGRFSGRQFSNSRSEMNVSTLELGDSALYLCASSPDFSAKNIQYFGAGTRLSVL.

This clone was counted between two and nine times. The chain couples TRBV10-1 to TRBJ1-1; the match to TRBD1 covers 9 bases. CDR1 WNHNN and CDR2 SYGVQD come from the germline V gene (reference sequence). The ends lost 1 base at V and 7 bases at J; junction bases unmatched: 7. CDR3 size: 15 residues. CDR3 nucleotide sequence: TGCGCCAGCAGTGAGTTGGACAGGGGAAAGGGTGAAGCTTTCTTT. Translation gives CASSELDRGKGEAFF.

This clone has only a few counts. J is TRBJ2-7 and V is TRBV6-5; D is perhaps TRBD1 or TRBD2 (5 bases each). V dropped 4 bases and J dropped 6 bases, with 10 bases sitting between them. CDR1 is MNHEY and CDR2 is SVGAGI in the germline V gene. This CDR3 contains 12 residues. The CDR3 region has the DNA TGTGCCAGCAGTTCCTCGGGGCGCGAGCAGTACTTC. As protein: CASSSSGREQYF.

The V call is TRBV5-6, the J call TRBJ1-5; no clear D. CDR3 length: 16 amino acids. Trimming pared 3 bases from V and 4 bases from J, leaving 17 bases between. Germline V CDR1 and CDR2: SGHDT, YYEEEE. CDR3 DNA sequence: TGTGCCAGCAGCTCCCACCACCTTCGGTTAAATCAGCCCCAGCATTTT. It yields the protein CASSSHHLRLNQPQHF.

V gene TRBV27 combines with J gene TRBJ1-5; D uncertain. Trimming took off 2 bases at V and 2 bases at J, with 7 bases between the two ends. Germline CDR1 is MNHEY and CDR2 is SMNVEV (reference sequence). The CDR3 runs to 14 residues. CDR3: CASSLVARNQPQHF. In nucleotides, the CDR3 is TGTGCCAGCAGTTTAGTGGCCCGCAATCAGCCCCAGCATTTT.

The V call is TRBV27, the J call TRBJ2-3; 11 nucleotides agree with TRBD2. The germline V gene has CDR1 MNHEY and CDR2 SMNVEV (reference sequence). The CDR3 is made up of 15 amino acids. Unmatched junction bases numbered 8, after V lost 8 bases and J lost 4 bases. The CDR3 loop is CASSFSGRDADTQYF. The CDR3 DNA follows: TGTGCCAGCTCGTTTAGCGGGAGGGACGCAGATACGCAGTATTTT.

This clone was found a few times. The rearrangement links TRBV7-8 to TRBJ1-1; 7 nucleotides match TRBD1. Germline V gives CDR1 SGHVS, CDR2 FQNEAQ. V was clipped by 7 bases and J by 4 bases; unmatched bases: 3. The CDR3 sequence is 12 residues long. The CDR3 sequence: CASNNRGTEAFF. The CDR3 nucleotides are TGTGCCAGCAACAACAGGGGCACTGAAGCTTTCTTT.

This chain links TRBV28 with TRBJ2-2; D is undetermined. CDR1 and CDR2 (germline): MDHEN, SYDVKM. This CDR3 contains 13 residues. V was shortened by 4 bases and J by 8 bases, with 11 bases between the two germline ends. The CDR3 sequence: CASSSSVLGELFF. CDR3 nucleotides: TGTGCCAGCAGTTCCTCCGTTTTAGGGGAGCTGTTTTTT.

The rearrangement joins TRBV11-2 to TRBJ2-1; 10 nucleotides agree with TRBD2. Germline V gives CDR1 SGHAT, CDR2 FQNNGV. The junction had 13 bases not matched to a gene; V was cut back by 4 bases and J by 10 bases. CDR3 length equals 16 residues. DNA of the CDR3: TGTGCCAGCAGCTCCGGACTAGCGGATTCCTTACGGGAGCAGTTCTTC. This sequence encodes CASSSGLADSLREQFF.

This chain joins TRBV29-1 and TRBJ2-1, with 7 bases that match TRBD2. V shed 2 bases, J shed 8 bases, and the junction held 9 bases outside the gene matches. In germline, CDR1 is SQVTM, CDR2 ANQGSEA. This CDR3 has 14 residues. The CDR3 sequence: CSVERGVVGDEQFF. In nucleotides, the CDR3 is TGCAGCGTTGAACGGGGGGTAGTCGGGGATGAGCAGTTCTTC.

This clone was seen only a few times. The rearrangement uses TRBV6-1 and TRBJ1-5; D gene unclear. The CDR3 has 12 amino acids. Germline CDR1 is MNHNS and CDR2 is SASEGT. V lost 7 bases to trimming and J lost 4 bases, with 8 bases between them. The CDR3 spells CASKRVNQPQHF. CDR3 coding DNA: TGTGCCAGCAAGAGAGTTAATCAGCCCCAGCATTTT.